The 27 T cell receptor beta chains in this list originate from one sample, sequenced in a study of T cells in Graves' hyperthyroidism and ophthalmopathy. There were TCR beta CDR3 regions amplified from RNA transcripts. Initially, a first-round RT-PCR of the TCR CDR3 employed the HTBI primer set. TCRdb redid the calling of the multiplex PCR reads with MiXCR, one entry per CDR3 protein. The sample has just over 550,000 distinct CDR3 sequences; 40% to 55% are singletons. The sample comprised peripheral blood or thyroid tissue (not recorded which). These TCRs come from a woman under 30 with Graves' hyperthyroidism.

This clonotype appeared a few times. CDR3 protein: CAISPEGGSGPQHF. The CDR3 bases are TGTGCCATCAGTCCTGAGGGAGGGTCAGGGCCCCAGCATTTT. The chain combines TRBV10-3 with TRBJ1-5; D is ambiguous. The CDR3 runs to 14 residues. CDR1 is ENHRY, CDR2 SYGVKD, per germline. Trimming stripped 5 bases from V and 9 bases from J, with 17 bases between.

This clonotype was seen only a few times. The rearrangement joins TRBV5-1 to TRBJ1-2, with TRBD1 matching 8 bases. Per germline, CDR1 SGHRS and CDR2 YFSETQ. The CDR3 sequence is 15 residues long. Losses at the gene ends were 0 bases for V and 4 bases for J; bases not matched to a gene: 5. The CDR3 bases are TGCGCCAGCAGCTTGGAAGGGACAGGTCTCTATGGCTACACCTTC. Residues: CASSLEGTGLYGYTF.

The chain links TRBV29-1 to TRBJ2-7; the match to TRBD1 covers 7 bases. V lost 6 bases and J lost 5; bases outside the gene matches: 10. This CDR3 comprises 13 residues. Germline V gene sequence: CDR1 SQVTM, CDR2 ANQGSEA. CDR3: CSVSGQDTDEQYF. The CDR3, as DNA: TGCAGCGTGAGTGGACAGGATACCGACGAGCAGTACTTC.

This clonotype was detected only a few times. The rearrangement links TRBV20-1 to TRBJ1-6; weak D call: TRBD1 (5 bases). The V gene lost 5 bases and the J gene lost 10 bases, with 12 bases spanning the gap. The CDR3 extends over 12 amino acids. CDR1 and CDR2 from the germline V gene are DFQATT and SNEGSKA (reference sequence). The CDR3 protein is CSAGGTSSPLHF. CDR3 in DNA: TGCAGTGCTGGCGGGACTTCGTCACCCCTCCACTTT.

This clonotype was detected many times. The chain carries TRBV7-2 and TRBJ1-2, with 7 positions matching TRBD1. With V trimmed by 5 bases and J by 2 bases, 8 bases remained unmatched. The CDR3 runs 15 residues. Germline CDR1 is SGHTA and CDR2 is FQGNSA. This CDR3 reads CASSPRGGLNYGYTF. DNA for the CDR3: TGTGCCAGCAGCCCGAGAGGGGGCTTGAACTATGGCTACACCTTC.

The rearrangement uses TRBV10-3 and TRBJ2-3; 9 bases are shared with TRBD1. This CDR3 comprises 15 residues. Germline CDR1 and CDR2: ENHRY and SYGVKD. Trimming removed 4 bases from V and 1 base from J; junction bases left unmatched: 3. CDR3 sequence: CAISAGQGRTDTQYF. The CDR3 DNA reads as TGTGCCATCAGTGCGGGACAGGGACGCACAGATACGCAGTATTTT.

This clonotype was detected only a few times. The chain joins TRBV19 to TRBJ2-7, with 10 bases aligning to TRBD1. Germline-derived CDR1 and CDR2 are LNHDA and SQIVND (reference sequence). CDR3 length: 15 amino acids. Trimming took 5 bases from V and 4 from J; bases not matched to a gene: 8. The DNA for the CDR3 is TGTGCCAGTAGTGGAACCGGGACAGGGGTATACGAGCAGTACTTC. This encodes CASSGTGTGVYEQYF.

This clonotype was seen a few times. The chain links TRBV7-9 to TRBJ2-5; 11 bases agree with TRBD2. J lost 0 bases, V lost 2 bases, and 5 bases had no gene match. Germline V gene data show CDR1 as SEHNR and CDR2 as FQNEAQ (reference sequence). CDR3 length: 17 residues. The CDR3 protein is CASSLMGTSGHQETQYF. The DNA for the CDR3 is TGTGCCAGCAGCTTAATGGGGACTAGCGGCCACCAAGAGACCCAGTACTTC.

Concerning this clonotype: A read error may account for a junction end that differs from germline. V is TRBV2 and J is TRBJ1-2; 10 bases agree with TRBD1. Germline V gene data show CDR1 as SNHLY and CDR2 as FYNNEI. The CDR3 is 19 residues long. CDR3 loop: CASSQTGGTGVDRGYGYTF. CDR3 nucleotides: TGCGCCAGCAGCCAAACTGGCGGGACAGGGGTTGATAGGGGCTATGGCTACACCTTC.

This clonotype has more than one count but fewer than ten. The chain recombines TRBV2 with TRBJ2-7; D possibly corresponds to TRBD1 (6 bases). Germline CDR1 and CDR2: SNHLY and FYNNEI. CDR3 length equals 13 residues. Trimming took off 6 bases at V and 5 bases at J, with 14 bases between the two ends. CDR3 nucleotide sequence: TGTGCCAGCAGCCGTACAGGGTTCGACGAGCAGTACTTC. This translates into CASSRTGFDEQYF.

In its sample, this clonotype was seen once. This chain joins TRBV29-1 and TRBJ1-5, with D tentatively TRBD1 (5 bases). V was trimmed by 0 bases and J by 4 bases, leaving 10 bases between them. This CDR3 is built from 14 residues. Germline CDR1 and CDR2: SQVTM and ANQGSEA. CDR3: CSVEDGDLNQPQHF. CDR3 nucleotides: TGCAGCGTTGAAGATGGGGACCTTAATCAGCCCCAGCATTTT.

CDR3 nucleotides: TGTGCCAGCAGCGTTCAATTGACAGGGGGCATCTCCTACGAGCAGTACTTC. It specifies CASSVQLTGGISYEQYF. The chain has TRBV11-2 and TRBJ2-7; 10 nucleotides agree with TRBD1. The germline CDR1 and CDR2 sequences are SGHAT and FQNNGV. V dropped 5 bases and J dropped 0; count of bases not matched to a gene: 10. CDR3 size: 17 residues.

About this clonotype: A read error may produce the germline difference seen at one junction end. The J gene is TRBJ2-5, the V gene TRBV6-2 or TRBV6-3; no reliable D call. Looked up from germline, CDR1 is MNHEY and CDR2 is SVGEGT. The CDR3 is made up of 15 amino acids. The CDR3 region is CACSYSIGTQETQYF. CDR3 nucleotide sequence: TGTGCCTGCAGTTACTCGATTGGCACCCAAGAGACCCAGTACTTC.

CDR3 in amino acids: CASILAPSRPYEQYF. CDR3 bases: TGTGCCAGCATCCTTGCGCCTAGCAGGCCCTACGAGCAGTACTTC. This sequence joins TRBV7-2 and TRBJ2-7, with D possibly TRBD2 on 5 matching bases. The ends were cut back, 7 bases at V and 2 bases at J, with 18 bases in the middle. There are 15 residues in the CDR3. Germline V gene data show CDR1 as SGHTA and CDR2 as FQGNSA.

This chain joins TRBV15 and TRBJ1-2; 10 bases line up with TRBD1. The germline V gene encodes CDR1 LNHNV and CDR2 YYDKDF (reference sequence). Germline trimming cut 3 bases from V and 6 bases from J; bases unmatched to any gene: 4. The CDR3 loop spans 14 amino acids. CDR3 protein: CATSRGDRGDGYTF. The CDR3 DNA sequence: TGTGCCACCAGCAGGGGGGACAGGGGAGATGGCTACACCTTC.

Only a few counts were recorded for this clonotype. The rearrangement uses TRBV29-1 and TRBJ1-1; a possible D gene is TRBD1 (5 bases). Between the trimmed V and J ends, which lost 7 bases and 4 bases, there was a span of 19 bases. Per the germline V gene, CDR1 is SQVTM and CDR2 is ANQGSEA. The CDR3 covers 14 residues. The CDR3 sequence is CSGRGGVFTTEAFF. Written as DNA, the CDR3 is TGCAGCGGCCGGGGGGGGGTCTTTACCACTGAAGCTTTCTTT. Full variable domain (missing parts from reference TRBV29-1 and TRBJ1-1): SAVISQKPSRDICQRGTSLTIQCQVDSQVTMMFWYRQQPGQSLTLIATANQGSEATYESGFVIDKFPISRPNLTFSTLTVSNMSPEDSSIYLCSGRGGVFTTEAFFGQGTRLTVV.

This sequence joins TRBV2 and TRBJ1-5, with D maybe TRBD1 (6 bases). V was trimmed by 6 bases and J by 0 bases, leaving 18 bases between them. This CDR3 contains 17 residues. Per the germline V gene, CDR1 is SNHLY and CDR2 is FYNNEI. CDR3 DNA: TGTGCCAGCAGCCAAGGGCAGAACAGGGATAGCAATCAGCCCCAGCATTTT. Amino acid sequence: CASSQGQNRDSNQPQHF.

This sequence joins TRBV5-1 and TRBJ1-1; possibly TRBD1 for D (5 bases). Germline loops: CDR1 SGHRS, CDR2 YFSETQ. The CDR3 consists of 16 residues. Deletions cut 3 bases from V and 1 base from J, with 16 bases between. DNA for the CDR3: TGCGCCAGCAGCTGGGGGGTCGCGTCGACGAACACTGAAGCTTTCTTT. As protein: CASSWGVASTNTEAFF.

This chain joins TRBV5-1 and TRBJ1-1; D remains ambiguous. The V end lost 2 bases, the J end lost 0 bases, and 8 bases lay between the germline ends. In germline, CDR1 is SGHRS, CDR2 YFSETQ. The CDR3 is 14 residues long. The CDR3 is CASSFSTMNTEAFF. CDR3 coding DNA: TGCGCCAGCAGCTTTTCCACAATGAACACTGAAGCTTTCTTT. Using reference TRBV5-1 and TRBJ1-1 for the parts outside the CDR3, the full variable domain is KAGVTQTPRYLIKTRGQQVTLSCSPISGHRSVSWYQQTPGQGLQFLFEYFSETQRNKGNFPGRFSGRQFSNSRSEMNVSTLELGDSALYLCASSFSTMNTEAFFGQGTRLTVV.

This clonotype has more than one count but fewer than ten. The chain couples TRBV9 to TRBJ1-2; TRBD1 matches 9 bases. CDR3 length: 15 residues. Germline V gene lookup returns CDR1 SGDLS and CDR2 YYNGEE. With V trimmed by 4 bases and J by 4 bases, 8 bases remained unmatched. The CDR3 DNA reads as TGTGCCAGCAGCTTCGACAGGGGGGACGGCTATGGCTACACCTTC. This gives the protein CASSFDRGDGYGYTF.

The CDR3 is CASGENNSPLHF. The DNA of the CDR3 is TGTGCCAGTGGGGAAAATAATTCACCCCTCCACTTT. The gene calls are TRBV2 and TRBJ1-6; D gene ambiguous. Germline V CDR1 and CDR2: SNHLY, FYNNEI. The CDR3 loop spans 12 amino acids. The germline V and J ends were trimmed by 9 bases and 5 bases, with 8 bases remaining between them.

The CDR3 DNA reads TGCGCCAGCAGCCCAGGGGTGTCAGTCGACACTGAAGCTTTCTTT. Its protein is CASSPGVSVDTEAFF. This chain links TRBV5-1 with TRBJ1-1; TRBD1 might be the D (6 bases). The length of the CDR3 is 15 residues. Looked up from germline, CDR1 is SGHRS and CDR2 is YFSETQ. V lost 4 bases, J lost 3 bases, and 16 bases lay in between.

This clonotype has only a few counts. This rearrangement joins TRBV10-3 to TRBJ1-5; D gene unclear. With 11 bases removed from V and 3 bases from J, the gap between germline ends came to 11 bases. CDR3 size: 12 residues. CDR1 is ENHRY and CDR2 is SYGVKD in the germline V gene. CDR3 region: CAARGINQPQHF. DNA for the CDR3: TGTGCCGCACGGGGAATCAATCAGCCCCAGCATTTT.

This clonotype was seen only once. The chain has TRBV4-1 and TRBJ2-7; no firm D call. Germline-derived CDR1 and CDR2 are MGHRA and YSYEKL. There are 14 residues in the CDR3. V gave up 0 bases and J gave up 7 bases, with 13 bases separating them. This chain's CDR3 is CASSQDIVSREQYF. The CDR3 region has the DNA TGCGCCAGCAGCCAAGATATTGTTTCTCGGGAGCAGTACTTC.

On this clonotype itself: A read error is possible here, since a much larger clone lies one base away. This rearrangement joins TRBV2 to TRBJ2-2; D is ambiguous. The CDR3 is made up of 14 amino acids. The germline gives CDR1 SNHLY, CDR2 FYNNEI. V was clipped by 6 bases and J by 3 bases, with 11 bases between them. CDR3: CASSPGRHTGELFF. Written as DNA, the CDR3 is TGTGCCAGCAGCCCGGGCAGGCACACCGGGGAGCTGTTTTTT.

Note on this clonotype: A junction end diverges from the germline sequence, so it may reflect a read error. The V call is TRBV2, the J call TRBJ2-6, with D hard to call. The germline V gene has CDR1 SNHLY and CDR2 FYNNEI. The CDR3 totals 13 residues. This CDR3 is CASSSSRANVLTF. The CDR3 nucleotides read TGTGCCAGCAGCAGCTCTAGGGCCAACGTCCTGACTTTC.

Only a few counts were recorded for this clonotype. This chain uses TRBV12-3 or TRBV12-4 with TRBJ2-5; 8 positions agree with TRBD1. J lost 3 bases, V lost 0 bases, and 3 bases had no gene match. This CDR3 has 15 amino acids. The CDR3 DNA reads as TGTGCCAGCAGTTTAGCCCCGACAGGGGAAGAGACCCAGTACTTC. Translation gives CASSLAPTGEETQYF.